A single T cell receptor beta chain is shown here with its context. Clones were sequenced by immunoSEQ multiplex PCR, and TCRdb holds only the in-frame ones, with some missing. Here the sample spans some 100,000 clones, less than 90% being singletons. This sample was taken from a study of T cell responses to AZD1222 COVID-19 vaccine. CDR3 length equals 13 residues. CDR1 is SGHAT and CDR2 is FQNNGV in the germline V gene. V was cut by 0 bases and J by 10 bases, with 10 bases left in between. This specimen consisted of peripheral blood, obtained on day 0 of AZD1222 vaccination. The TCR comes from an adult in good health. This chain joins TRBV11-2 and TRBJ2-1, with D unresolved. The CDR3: CASSLDRPGEQFF. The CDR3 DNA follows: TGTGCCAGCAGCTTAGATCGTCCGGGCGAGCAGTTCTTC.